This TCR beta chain was found in a study of blood T cell repertoires in COVID-19. Study in general: COVID-19 samples from acute and convalescent phases originated in the United States, Italy and Spain. The cDNA or gDNA used as material had been derived from T cells, B-cell-depleted T cells, or PBMCs.

V was pared by 3 bases and J by 7 bases, with 16 bases between. Germline loops: CDR1 SGHRS, CDR2 YFSETQ. This CDR3 is built from 14 residues. Authors' data handling: Amplifying reference gene primers gave estimates of nucleated cell counts. Assay used: immunoSEQ multiplex PCR; TCRdb lists only in-frame clones, some missing. The V and J calls and clone size come from that table; D and trimming were worked out from the DNA. There are approximately 200,000 clones in the sample; about 81% occur only once, and 12% lies in the top ten. This sequence joins TRBV5-1 and TRBJ1-2; possibly TRBD1 for D (5 bases). This TCR was sampled from a woman of 80 years or more with COVID-19, enrolled during active disease. The sequenced sample consisted of peripheral blood. In nucleotides, the CDR3 is TGCGCCAGCAGCTCGCAGGGTGATGCTGGTGGCTACACCTTC. Its protein product is CASSSQGDAGGYTF.